What follows is one T cell receptor beta chain and its context. Trimming removed 0 bases from V and 3 bases from J, with 13 bases in between. The germline gives CDR1 LGHNA, CDR2 YSLEER. The CDR3 runs to 16 residues. TCRdb's copy holds only in-frame clones and misses some; the assay was immunoSEQ multiplex PCR. The sample shows 2.3 million or so clones, 90% to 95% of them seen only once. This sample stems from a study of shared clonotypes between healthy human individuals. Study details: Three plates each covered CD4 naive and memory; CD8 naive two, CD8 memory one.

The V gene is TRBV4-3, the J gene TRBJ2-3; D is unclear. Sequences were obtained from naive CD4+ T cells from PBMCs. The subset: CD45RA+ positively selected. The clonotype comes from a man younger than 30 in good health. Some clones in this sample may be carry-over from other donors' samples. In DNA, the CDR3 is TGCGCCAGCAGCCAAGATCGTCTGGGTTTAACAGATACGCAGTATTTT. Its protein product is CASSQDRLGLTDTQYF.